The next 10 T cell receptor beta chains were all read from a single sample in a study of tumor-infiltrating lymphocytes in primary liver carcinoma. Unsorted whole blood supplied the RNA, and germline DNA was extracted too. The investigators made TCR beta cDNA from approximately 510 ng total RNA, using a constant-region primer. Three nested multiplex PCR rounds, a slightly modified ARM-PCR, produced the libraries for TCR beta. TRBV1-TRBV30 forward primers and a C-beta reverse primer were used in the first two PCR rounds, which each ran for approximately 11 cycles. TCRdb reprocessed the multiplex PCR reads with MiXCR, giving one entry per CDR3 protein. The sample carries approximately 330,000 distinct CDR3 sequences, approximately 64% recorded once. Sequenced sample: peripheral blood. The receptor source for this set is a middle-aged man with primary liver carcinoma and hepatitis B virus infection.

The CDR3 here is CASSTWWLKETQYF. The CDR3 nucleotides read TGTGCCAGCAGCACTTGGTGGCTGAAAGAGACCCAGTACTTC. The rearrangement links TRBV11-2 to TRBJ2-5; D ambiguous. With 5 bases removed from V and 3 bases from J, the gap between germline ends came to 13 bases. Germline CDR1 reads SGHAT; CDR2 reads FQNNGV. The CDR3 is 14 residues long.

As to this clonotype: Likely a read error: the CDR3 ends without its conserved phenylalanine or tryptophan. The chain is built from TRBV11-2 and TRBJ1-5, with TRBD1 matching 8 bases. The germline CDR1 and CDR2 sequences are SGHAT and FQNNGV. V lost 9 bases to trimming and J lost 6 bases; unmatched junction nucleotides: 7. The CDR3 is 13 amino acids. CDR3 amino acids: CASSPQGGQPQHY. Here the CDR3 DNA reads TGTGCCAGTAGCCCACAGGGGGGTCAGCCCCAGCATTAT.

Comments on this clonotype: This is likely a read error, given that the CDR3 carries no conserved phenylalanine or tryptophan at its end. The DNA is left out, because the CDR3 cannot be placed on it with certainty; the CDR3 is given as TCRdb lists it. The CDR3 spells CSVEPPWAGQRTINYEQHL. The V gene is TRBV29-1, the J gene TRBJ2-7; the D call TRBD1 from the table was never checked on the DNA. Germline V gives CDR1 SQVTM, CDR2 ANQGSEA. Termini included, the CDR3 measures 19 amino acids.

For this clonotype: This could be a read error, since a much larger clone is one nucleotide away. This rearrangement joins TRBV4-2 to TRBJ2-7; 8 bases are a match to TRBD2. The CDR3 is 13 residues long. Germline V gives CDR1 LGHNA, CDR2 YNFKEQ. CDR3 nucleotide sequence: TGTACCAGCAGCCAGAGCGGGAGTGACGAGCAGTACTTC. It specifies CTSSQSGSDEQYF.

The V call is TRBV6-5, the J call TRBJ2-3; the D gene is possibly TRBD2 (6 bases). Germline assignment: CDR1 MNHEY and CDR2 SVGAGI. The CDR3 consists of 15 residues. CDR3 sequence (DNA): TGTGCGAGTAAAGCAGTTCGGGGGTTCAGAGATACGCAGTATTTT. Translating gives CASKAVRGFRDTQYF.

Details on this clonotype: A read error may explain this, as a much larger clone is one base away. The V gene is TRBV5-6, the J gene TRBJ2-4; 10 bases line up with TRBD1. Germline V gives CDR1 SGHDT, CDR2 YYEEEE. This CDR3 region has 14 residues. The V and J ends lost 5 bases and 7 bases, in that order; junction bases with no gene match: 6. As DNA, the CDR3 is TGTGCCAGCAGATCACGGACAGGGGGGAACATTCAGTACTTC. It codes for CASRSRTGGNIQYF.

The V gene is TRBV11-2, the J gene TRBJ1-2; TRBD1 agrees at 7 bases. The germline V gene encodes CDR1 SGHAT and CDR2 FQNNGV. The CDR3 runs to 14 residues. Trimming cost V 2 bases and J 7 bases; bases outside gene matches: 7. The CDR3 loop reads CASSLCLHRGGYTF. CDR3 coding DNA: TGTGCCAGCAGCTTATGTCTCCACAGGGGTGGCTACACCTTC.

The V gene is TRBV2, the J gene TRBJ2-3, with D uncertain. V dropped 2 bases and J dropped 5 bases, with 11 bases sitting between them. CDR3 length equals 14 residues. Germline V gene data show CDR1 as SNHLY and CDR2 as FYNNEI. The CDR3 nucleotides read TGTGCCAGCAGTGAAACCTTCCTAGGAGATACGCAGTATTTT. Translating it yields CASSETFLGDTQYF.

Of note for this clonotype: A read error may be the cause here, since a much bigger clone is one base away. The chain couples TRBV6-2 or TRBV6-3 to TRBJ2-7; possibly TRBD2 for D (6 bases). Trimming stripped 4 bases from V and 3 bases from J, with 13 bases between. Per germline, CDR1 MNHEY and CDR2 SVGEGT. The CDR3 runs to 14 residues. As DNA, the CDR3 is TGTGCCAGCAGTTGGGACCGGGGGAACTACGAGCAGTACTTC. Translated: CASSWDRGNYEQYF.

The V call is TRBV30, the J call TRBJ2-4; D is unclear. The CDR3 spans 16 residues. The V gene's germline CDR1 is GTSNPN and CDR2 SVGIG (reference sequence). Trimming removed 2 bases at V and 1 base at J, with 15 bases between. CDR3 DNA: TGTGCCTGGAGTACAGTGGGCGCGAGGGCCAAAAACATTCAGTACTTC. This encodes CAWSTVGARAKNIQYF.